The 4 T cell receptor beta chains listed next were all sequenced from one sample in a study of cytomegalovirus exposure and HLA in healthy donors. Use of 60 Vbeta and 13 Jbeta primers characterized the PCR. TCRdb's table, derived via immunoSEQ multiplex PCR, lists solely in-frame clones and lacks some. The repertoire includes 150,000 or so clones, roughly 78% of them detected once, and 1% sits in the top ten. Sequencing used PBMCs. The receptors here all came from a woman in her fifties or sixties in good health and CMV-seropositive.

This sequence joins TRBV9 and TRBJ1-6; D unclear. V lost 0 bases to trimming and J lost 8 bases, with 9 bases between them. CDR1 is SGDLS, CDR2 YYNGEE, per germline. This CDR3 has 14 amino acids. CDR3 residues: CASSVGRRDSPLHF. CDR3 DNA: TGTGCCAGCAGCGTAGGCAGGAGGGATTCACCCCTCCACTTT.

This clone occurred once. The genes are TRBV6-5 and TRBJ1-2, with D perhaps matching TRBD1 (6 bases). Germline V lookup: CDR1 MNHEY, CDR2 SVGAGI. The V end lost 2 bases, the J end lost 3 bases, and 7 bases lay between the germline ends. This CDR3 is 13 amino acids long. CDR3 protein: CASSYGQHYGYTF. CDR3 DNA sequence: TGTGCCAGCAGTTACGGACAGCACTATGGCTACACCTTC.

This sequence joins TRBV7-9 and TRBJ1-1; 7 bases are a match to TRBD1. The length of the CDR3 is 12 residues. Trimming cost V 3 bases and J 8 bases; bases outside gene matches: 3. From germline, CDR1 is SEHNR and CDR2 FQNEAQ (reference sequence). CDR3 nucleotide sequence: TGTGCCAGCAGCTTGGGACAGAAGGAAGCTTTCTTT. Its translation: CASSLGQKEAFF.

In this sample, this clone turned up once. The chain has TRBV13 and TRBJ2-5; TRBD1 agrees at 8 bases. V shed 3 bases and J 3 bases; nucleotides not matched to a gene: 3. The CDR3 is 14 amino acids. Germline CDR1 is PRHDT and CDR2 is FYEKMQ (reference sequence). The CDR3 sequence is CASSFLDREETQYF. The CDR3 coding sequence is TGTGCCAGCAGCTTCCTGGACAGGGAAGAGACCCAGTACTTC.